The T cell receptor beta chain under discussion was sequenced for a study of blood T cell repertoires in COVID-19. Turning to the study itself: The study drew acute and convalescent COVID-19 samples from the United States, Italy and Spain.

Authors' analysis steps: Scientists estimated how many nucleated cells there were by amplifying reference gene primers. The protocol was immunoSEQ multiplex PCR, while the TCRdb copy is restricted to in-frame clones and leaves out a portion. V and J calls and clone size are copied from that table; D and trimming were computed from the DNA. This table holds roughly 270,000 clones, approximately 88% found once. Germline loops: CDR1 SGHRS, CDR2 YFSETQ. CDR3 size: 16 residues. V was trimmed by 4 bases and J by 6 bases, leaving 23 bases between them. The rearrangement links TRBV5-1 to TRBJ2-7; tentative D call: TRBD2 (6 bases). This TCR came from a man between 18 and 35 years old with active or convalescent COVID-19. Sequencing used peripheral blood. CDR3 loop: CASSLSQGGGYGEQYF. The DNA for the CDR3 is TGCGCCAGCAGCCTAAGTCAGGGTGGGGGGTACGGCGAGCAGTACTTC.